This T cell receptor (beta chain) was sequenced in a study of neoadjuvant nivolumab and ipilimumab in lung cancer. This CDR3 is built from 11 residues. Trimming took 0 bases from V and 8 from J, leaving 8 bases between them. Germline assignment: CDR1 DFQATT and CDR2 SNEGSKA (reference sequence). The study's findings and limits: Resected-tumor TCR richness correlated positively with pretherapy blood richness. Only two of four nivolumab-treated tumors gained richness and clonality by surgery. TCR richness and clonality were higher in tumors than adjacent uninvolved lung. TCR sequencing covered a small number of samples.

Remarks on this clone: Its antigen is not identified.

Using immunoSEQ multiplex PCR, the repertoire was profiled, and TCRdb retains in-frame clones only, with some absent. Among some 50,000 clones listed, around 88% were seen once. The sample consisted of blood, taken before neoadjuvant nivolumab, alone or with ipilimumab. The origin of this receptor is an adult with non-small cell lung cancer. Some clones in this sample may be carry-over from other donors' samples. The chain carries TRBV20-1 and TRBJ2-7; D not resolved. The CDR3 is CSARDWTQQYF. The CDR3, as DNA: TGCAGTGCTAGAGATTGGACGCAGCAGTACTTC.